The rows below give T cell receptor beta chains drawn from one sample of a study of T-cell reconstitution after alpha-beta-depleted transplantation in children. MiXCR, run by TCRdb on the PCR reads, gives a single entry per CDR3 protein. The data hold fewer than 550,000 distinct CDR3 sequences, with roughly a tenth observed a single time. The sample in question was PBMCs, obtained before TCRalphabeta/CD19-depleted stem cell transplant. These receptors all come from a child younger than 10 with inherited bone marrow failure, due to receive a stem cell transplant. The CDR3 runs from the conserved cysteine through the conserved F or W. A D gene is named only where the DNA matches it firmly. Some rows have no size entry. The others give once, few or many, or a class for an expanded clone.

clone size,J gene,V gene,D gene,CDR3 DNA,CDR3 protein
few,TRBJ2-1,TRBV4-3,-,TGCGCCAGCAGCCAAGATCACCGGGACACTTCCTACAATGAGCAGTTCTTC,CASSQDHRDTSYNEQFF
-,TRBJ2-7,TRBV28,TRBD2,TGTGCCAGCAAGGGGCTAGCGGGGGCCTACGAGCAGTACTTC,CASKGLAGAYEQYF
many,TRBJ2-5,TRBV29-1,TRBD1,TGCAGCGTTGAAGGGGGACAGGGCCTCCAAGAGACCCAGTACTTC,CSVEGGQGLQETQYF
many,TRBJ2-3,TRBV5-4,TRBD2,TGTGCCAGCAGCTCCTCTAGCGGGAGGGAGTACACAGATACGCAGTATTTT,CASSSSSGREYTDTQYF
-,TRBJ2-1,TRBV15,-,TGTGCCACCAGCAGAGATCTGACAGATTCCAACAATGAGCAGTTCTTC,CATSRDLTDSNNEQFF
many,TRBJ2-3,TRBV18,TRBD2,TGTGCCAGCTCACCACCTGGACTAGGTACTAGCACAGATACGCAGTATTTT,CASSPPGLGTSTDTQYF
many,TRBJ2-5,TRBV28,-,TGTGCCAGCAGCCCCTCGGACATACGTATACAAGAGACCCAGTACTTC,CASSPSDIRIQETQYF
many,TRBJ2-1,TRBV12-3/TRBV12-4,-,TGTGCCAGCAGTTTATCTCGTAGGACTTACAATGAGCAGTTCTTC,CASSLSRRTYNEQFF
many,TRBJ2-3,TRBV12-3/TRBV12-4,-,TGTGCCAGCAGCCCCCTGGCGGATACGCAGTATTTT,CASSPLADTQYF
many,TRBJ2-1,TRBV10-3,TRBD2,TGTGCCATCAGTACCGGGACTAGCGGGAGTTATGAGCAGTTCTTC,CAISTGTSGSYEQFF
few,TRBJ1-3,TRBV20-1,-,TGCAGTGCTCCACCACCTTACTCTGGAAACACCATATATTTT,CSAPPPYSGNTIYF
-,TRBJ2-1,TRBV5-1,-,TGCGCCAGCAGCTTCCTCGGGATCCTTGGGAATGAGCAGTTCTTC,CASSFLGILGNEQFF
many,TRBJ1-1,TRBV19,-,TGTGCCAGTAGTATAGGATCAACCCACACTGAAGCTTTCTTT,CASSIGSTHTEAFF
many,TRBJ1-2,TRBV28,-,TGTGCCAGCAGTTTAGGGGGGGCTGGTTGGTATGGCTACACCTTC,CASSLGGAGWYGYTF
-,TRBJ2-1,TRBV7-2,-,TGTGCCAGCAGTCGGCGGACCTCCCGGGGAGGCGATGAGCAGTTCTTC,CASSRRTSRGGDEQFF
many,TRBJ2-3,TRBV3-1,-,TGTGCCAGCAGTCCTAATTTTCGATCTGCAGATACGCAGTATTTT,CASSPNFRSADTQYF
few,TRBJ1-5,TRBV30,-,TGTGCCTGGACCGTGGACAGAAACCAGCCCCAGCATTTT,CAWTVDRNQPQHF
many,TRBJ2-1,TRBV5-1,TRBD2,TGCGCCAGCAGCTTGACACGACTAGCGGGAGGAGCTCAAAATGAGCAGTTCTTC,CASSLTRLAGGAQNEQFF
many,TRBJ2-7,TRBV20-1,-,TGCAGTGCTAGAGAAGAGAGGTGGGGTCGCTACGAGCAGTACTTC,CSAREERWGRYEQYF
many,TRBJ2-4,TRBV28,TRBD1,TGTGCCAGCAGTTCTGGACAGGGATCGGACATTCAGTACTTC,CASSSGQGSDIQYF
many,TRBJ2-2,TRBV6-4,TRBD2,TGTGCCAGCAGTCACGAAACTAGCGGGAGCACCGGGGAGCTGTTTTTT,CASSHETSGSTGELFF